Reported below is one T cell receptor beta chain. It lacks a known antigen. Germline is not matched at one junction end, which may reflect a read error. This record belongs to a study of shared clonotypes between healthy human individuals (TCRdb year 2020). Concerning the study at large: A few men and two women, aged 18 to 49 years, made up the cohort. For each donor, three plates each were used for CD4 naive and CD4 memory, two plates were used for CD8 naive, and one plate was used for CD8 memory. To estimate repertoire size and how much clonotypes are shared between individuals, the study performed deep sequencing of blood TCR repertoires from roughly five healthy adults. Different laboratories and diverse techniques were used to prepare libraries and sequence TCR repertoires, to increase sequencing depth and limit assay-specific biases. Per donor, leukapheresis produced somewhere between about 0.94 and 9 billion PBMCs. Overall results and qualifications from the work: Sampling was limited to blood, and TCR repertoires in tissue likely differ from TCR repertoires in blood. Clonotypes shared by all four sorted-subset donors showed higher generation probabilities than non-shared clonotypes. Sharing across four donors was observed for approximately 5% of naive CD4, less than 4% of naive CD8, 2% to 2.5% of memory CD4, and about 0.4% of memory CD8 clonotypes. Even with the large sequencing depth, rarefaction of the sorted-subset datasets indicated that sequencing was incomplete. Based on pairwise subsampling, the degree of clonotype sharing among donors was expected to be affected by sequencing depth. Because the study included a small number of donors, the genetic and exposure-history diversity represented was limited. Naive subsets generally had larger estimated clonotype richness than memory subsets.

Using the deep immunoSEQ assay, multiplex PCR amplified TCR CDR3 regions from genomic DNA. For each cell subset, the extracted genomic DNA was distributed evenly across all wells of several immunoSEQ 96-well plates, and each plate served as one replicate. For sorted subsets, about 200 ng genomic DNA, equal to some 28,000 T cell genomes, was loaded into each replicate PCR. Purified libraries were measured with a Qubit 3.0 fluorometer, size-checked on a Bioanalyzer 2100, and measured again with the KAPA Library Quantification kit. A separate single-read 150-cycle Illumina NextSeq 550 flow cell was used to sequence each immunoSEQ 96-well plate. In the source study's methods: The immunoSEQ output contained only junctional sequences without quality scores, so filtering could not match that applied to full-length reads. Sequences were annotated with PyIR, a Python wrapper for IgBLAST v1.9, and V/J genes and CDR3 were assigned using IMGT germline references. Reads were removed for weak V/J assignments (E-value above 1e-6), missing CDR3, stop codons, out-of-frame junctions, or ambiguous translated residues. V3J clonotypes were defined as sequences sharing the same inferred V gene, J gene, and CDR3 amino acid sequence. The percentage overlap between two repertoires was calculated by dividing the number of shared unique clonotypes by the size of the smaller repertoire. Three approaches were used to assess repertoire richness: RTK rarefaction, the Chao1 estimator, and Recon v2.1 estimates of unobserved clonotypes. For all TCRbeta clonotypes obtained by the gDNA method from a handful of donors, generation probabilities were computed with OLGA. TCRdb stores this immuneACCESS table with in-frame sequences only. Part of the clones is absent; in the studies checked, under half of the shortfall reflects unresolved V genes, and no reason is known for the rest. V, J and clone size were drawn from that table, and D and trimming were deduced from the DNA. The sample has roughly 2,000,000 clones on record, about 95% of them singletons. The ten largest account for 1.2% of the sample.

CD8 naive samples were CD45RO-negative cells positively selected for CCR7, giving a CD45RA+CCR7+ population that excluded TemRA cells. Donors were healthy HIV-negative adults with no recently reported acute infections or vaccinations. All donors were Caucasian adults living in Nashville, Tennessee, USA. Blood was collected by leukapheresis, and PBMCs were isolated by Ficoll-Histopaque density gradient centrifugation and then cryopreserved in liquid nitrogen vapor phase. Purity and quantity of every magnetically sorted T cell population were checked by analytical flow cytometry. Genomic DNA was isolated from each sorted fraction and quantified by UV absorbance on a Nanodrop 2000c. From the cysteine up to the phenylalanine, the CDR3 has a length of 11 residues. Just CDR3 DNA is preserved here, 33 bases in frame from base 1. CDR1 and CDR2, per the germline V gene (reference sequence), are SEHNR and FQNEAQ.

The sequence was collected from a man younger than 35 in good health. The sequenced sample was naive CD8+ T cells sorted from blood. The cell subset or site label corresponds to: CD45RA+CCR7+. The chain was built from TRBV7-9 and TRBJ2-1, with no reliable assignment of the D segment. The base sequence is TGTGCCAGCAGCTCCCACAATGAGCAGTTCTTC. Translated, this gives CASSSHNEQFF.